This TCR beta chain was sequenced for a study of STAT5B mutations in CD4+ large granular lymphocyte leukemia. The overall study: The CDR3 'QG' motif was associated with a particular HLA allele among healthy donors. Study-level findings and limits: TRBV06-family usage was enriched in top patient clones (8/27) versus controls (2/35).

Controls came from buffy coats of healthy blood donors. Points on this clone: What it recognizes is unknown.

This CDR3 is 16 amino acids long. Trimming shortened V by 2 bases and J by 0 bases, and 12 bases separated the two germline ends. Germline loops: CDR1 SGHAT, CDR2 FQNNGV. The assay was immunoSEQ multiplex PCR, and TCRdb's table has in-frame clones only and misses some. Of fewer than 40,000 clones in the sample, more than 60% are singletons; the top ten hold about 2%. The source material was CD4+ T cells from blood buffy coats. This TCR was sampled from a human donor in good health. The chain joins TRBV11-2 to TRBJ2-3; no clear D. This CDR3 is CASSLRGVGSTDTQYF. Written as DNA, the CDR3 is TGTGCCAGCAGCTTACGCGGAGTCGGTAGCACAGATACGCAGTATTTT. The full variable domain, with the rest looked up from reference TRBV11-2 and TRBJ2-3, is EAGVAQSPRYKIIEKRQSVAFWCNPISGHATLYWYQQILGQGPKLLIQFQNNGVVDDSQLPKDRFSAERLKGVDSTLKIQPAKLEDSAVYLCASSLRGVGSTDTQYFGPGTRLTVL.